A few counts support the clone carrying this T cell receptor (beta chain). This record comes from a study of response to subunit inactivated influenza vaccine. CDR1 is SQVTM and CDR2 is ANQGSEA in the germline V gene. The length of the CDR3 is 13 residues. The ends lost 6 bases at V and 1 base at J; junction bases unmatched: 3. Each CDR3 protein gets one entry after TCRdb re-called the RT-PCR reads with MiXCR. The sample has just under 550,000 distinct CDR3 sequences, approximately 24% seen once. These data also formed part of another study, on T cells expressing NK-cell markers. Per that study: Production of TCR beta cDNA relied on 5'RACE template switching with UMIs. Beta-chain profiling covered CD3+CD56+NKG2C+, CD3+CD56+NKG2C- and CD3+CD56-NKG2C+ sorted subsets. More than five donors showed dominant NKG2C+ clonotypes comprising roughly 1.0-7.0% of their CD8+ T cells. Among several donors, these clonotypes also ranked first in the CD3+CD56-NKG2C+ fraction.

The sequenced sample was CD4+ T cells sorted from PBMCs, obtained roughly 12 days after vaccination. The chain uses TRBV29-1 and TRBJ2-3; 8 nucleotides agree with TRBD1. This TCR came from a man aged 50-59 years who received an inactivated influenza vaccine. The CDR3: CSVRGRGTDTQYF. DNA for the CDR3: TGCAGCGTCAGGGGGCGAGGCACAGATACGCAGTATTTT.